The 11 T cell receptor beta chains listed next were all sequenced from one sample in a study of human CD4 T cells and Enterobacteriaceae. Assay: immunoSEQ multiplex PCR; the TCRdb copy retains only in-frame clones and omits some. Of 25,000 to 30,000 clones listed, about 80% were seen once; the top ten hold over 1.5%. The memory gate held CD4+ cells that were not CD45RA+CCR7+CD95- naive cells, over 95% pure. Sequences were obtained from memory CD4+ T cells from blood. These receptors all stem from a human donor in good health.

The rearrangement uses TRBV7-9 and TRBJ2-6, with D possibly being TRBD1 (5 bases). This CDR3 comprises 15 residues. In germline, CDR1 is SEHNR, CDR2 FQNEAQ (reference sequence). V dropped 5 bases and J dropped 0 bases, with 8 bases sitting between them. The CDR3 is CASSLGVSGANVLTF. The CDR3 bases are TGTGCCAGCAGCCTAGGGGTCTCTGGGGCCAACGTCCTGACTTTC.

This chain uses TRBV19 with TRBJ2-1, with 10 bases lining up with TRBD2. The CDR3 loop spans 17 amino acids. V gave up 7 bases and J gave up 2 bases; unmatched junction bases: 11. The germline CDR1 and CDR2 sequences are LNHDA and SQIVND (reference sequence). The CDR3: CASKELAGPRTYNEQFF. The DNA for the CDR3 is TGTGCCAGTAAAGAACTAGCGGGGCCGCGAACCTACAATGAGCAGTTCTTC.

The chain uses TRBV5-1 and TRBJ1-2, with D unclear. This CDR3 spans 15 amino acids. Trimming removed 1 base from V and 6 bases from J, with 16 bases in between. From germline, CDR1 is SGHRS and CDR2 YFSETQ. The CDR3 region has the DNA TGCGCCAGCAGCTTGAGAACACTTAGCGGGGATGGCTACACCTTC. This sequence encodes CASSLRTLSGDGYTF. Full variable domain (outside the CDR3, taken from reference TRBV5-1 and TRBJ1-2): KAGVTQTPRYLIKTRGQQVTLSCSPISGHRSVSWYQQTPGQGLQFLFEYFSETQRNKGNFPGRFSGRQFSNSRSEMNVSTLELGDSALYLCASSLRTLSGDGYTFGSGTRLTVV.

V and J are TRBV7-8 and TRBJ2-5, with 7 nucleotides matching TRBD1. Germline V gives CDR1 SGHVS, CDR2 FQNEAQ. The ends lost 5 bases at V and 2 bases at J; junction bases unmatched: 11. The CDR3 is 16 amino acids. CDR3 bases: TGTGCCAGCAGCCCGTTAAGGGACAGCGTGCAAGAGACCCAGTACTTC. This codes for CASSPLRDSVQETQYF. Supplemented by reference TRBV7-8 and TRBJ2-5, the full variable domain reads GAGVSQSPRYKVAKRGQDVALRCDPISGHVSLFWYQQALGQGPEFLTYFQNEAQLDKSGLPSDRFFAERPEGSVSTLKIQRTQQEDSAVYLCASSPLRDSVQETQYFGPGTRLLVL.

V and J are TRBV6-5 and TRBJ2-5, with a tentative D call TRBD2 (5 bases). Germline V gene sequence: CDR1 MNHEY, CDR2 SVGAGI. The CDR3 runs to 14 residues. The V and J ends lost 2 bases and 7 bases respectively, with 14 bases between them. CDR3 nucleotide sequence: TGTGCCAGCAGTTACGGGGAGCTAGTAGCGACCCAGTACTTC. It is translated as CASSYGELVATQYF.

V gene TRBV29-1 combines with J gene TRBJ2-5; 7 nucleotides match TRBD1. J gave up 4 bases and V 4 bases, and 9 bases lay outside the gene matches. The CDR3 sequence is 14 residues long. Germline V gives CDR1 SQVTM, CDR2 ANQGSEA. CDR3 sequence reads: CSVGGGAFGETQYF. The CDR3, as DNA: TGCAGCGTTGGAGGGGGCGCCTTTGGAGAGACCCAGTACTTC.

The chain uses TRBV9 and TRBJ2-3; 15 bases fit TRBD2. Trimming took 2 bases from V and 1 from J; bases not matched to a gene: 2. The CDR3 is 17 amino acids. Germline V gene data show CDR1 as SGDLS and CDR2 as YYNGEE. In nucleotides, the CDR3 is TGTGCCAGCAGCGTTAGGACTAGCGGGAGGGGCACAGATACGCAGTATTTT. It encodes CASSVRTSGRGTDTQYF.

This clone was counted only a few times. For the CDR3, the DNA is TGTGCCAGCAGCCCCCAGAGAGAACCCTACGAGCAGTACTTC. This gives the protein CASSPQREPYEQYF. This chain uses TRBV7-6 with TRBJ2-7; no reliable D call. The CDR3 is made up of 14 amino acids. The V gene lost 5 bases and the J gene lost 2 bases, with 13 bases spanning the gap. Germline V gives CDR1 SGHVS, CDR2 FNYEAQ.

The chain joins TRBV5-6 to TRBJ2-4; the D is unclear. Trimming stripped 5 bases from V and 0 bases from J, with 9 bases between. CDR3 length: 14 residues. Germline V CDR1 and CDR2: SGHDT, YYEEEE. The CDR3 loop reads CASRREIAKNIQYF. CDR3 bases: TGTGCCAGCAGACGTGAGATAGCCAAAAACATTCAGTACTTC.

This chain connects TRBV28 to TRBJ1-1; no definite D call. V lost 4 bases to trimming and J lost 4 bases, with 7 bases between them. The germline V gene has CDR1 MDHEN and CDR2 SYDVKM. The CDR3 consists of 12 residues. In DNA, the CDR3 is TGTGCCAGCAGTTCCGGGTCCACTGAAGCTTTCTTT. Protein product: CASSSGSTEAFF.

The gene calls are TRBV5-8 and TRBJ2-5; 11 bases agree with TRBD2. This CDR3 has 17 residues. Unmatched junction bases numbered 13, after V lost 4 bases and J lost 5 bases. CDR1 and CDR2 (germline): SGHTS, YDEGEE. CDR3 residues: CASSPEGTSGSGETQYF. In DNA, the CDR3 is TGTGCCAGCAGCCCGGAAGGGACTAGCGGTTCGGGGGAGACCCAGTACTTC.